A single sample gave rise to the 19 T cell receptor beta chains below, sequenced in a study of T cell changes during pregnancy in multiple sclerosis. Using immunoSEQ multiplex PCR, the repertoire was profiled, and TCRdb retains in-frame clones only, with some absent. The top ten clones hold roughly 3% of a sample with tens of thousands of clones, almost 95% of them seen once. The sequencing used CD8+ T cells from peripheral blood mononuclear cells, collected in the third trimester of pregnancy. The receptors here all came from a female donor in good health, enrolled as a control in a pregnancy study.

The V gene is TRBV7-9, the J gene TRBJ2-7; D is possibly TRBD1 (5 bases). This CDR3 is 13 amino acids long. Germline CDR1 is SEHNR and CDR2 is FQNEAQ (reference sequence). Trimming took off 3 bases at V and 5 bases at J, with 11 bases between the two ends. The CDR3 sequence: CASSLAGHHEQYF. In nucleotides, the CDR3 is TGTGCCAGCAGCTTGGCAGGGCACCACGAGCAGTACTTC.

The J gene is TRBJ2-1, the V gene TRBV6-5; 7 nucleotides line up with TRBD1. V trimming: 2 bases; J trimming: 8 bases; junction bases outside the gene matches: 9. CDR1 is MNHEY and CDR2 is SVGAGI in the germline V gene. CDR3 length equals 15 residues. The DNA of the CDR3 is TGTGCCAGCAGTTACGGGACAGCGATTTGGGATGAGCAGTTCTTC. This codes for CASSYGTAIWDEQFF.

The chain is built from TRBV5-1 and TRBJ2-3; D unclear. Germline CDR1 is SGHRS and CDR2 is YFSETQ. The CDR3 has 15 amino acids. The germline V and J ends were trimmed by 0 bases and 2 bases, with 10 bases remaining between them. The CDR3 region has the DNA TGCGCCAGCAGCTTGGACAGACAACTCACAGATACGCAGTATTTT. It yields the protein CASSLDRQLTDTQYF.

The chain couples TRBV7-9 to TRBJ2-3; 7 bases match TRBD1. The germline gives CDR1 SEHNR, CDR2 FQNEAQ (reference sequence). Losses at the gene ends were 5 bases for V and 2 bases for J; bases not matched to a gene: 7. This CDR3 has 15 amino acids. DNA of the CDR3: TGTGCCAGCAGCCCCGTACAGGGGAACACAGATACGCAGTATTTT. The encoded protein is CASSPVQGNTDTQYF.

This clone has a single count. The rearrangement links TRBV6-5 to TRBJ2-1; 7 nucleotides align to TRBD2. V was clipped by 2 bases and J by 15 bases; unmatched bases: 4. Germline CDR1 MNHEY, CDR2 SVGAGI. The CDR3 consists of 11 residues. The CDR3 region has the DNA TGTGCCAGCAGTTACACGGGGGGTATGTTCTTC. Amino acid sequence: CASSYTGGMFF.

The chain links TRBV27 to TRBJ1-1, with TRBD1 identical over 8 bases. Germline assignment: CDR1 MNHEY and CDR2 SMNVEV (reference sequence). The CDR3 extends over 15 amino acids. V was pared by 5 bases and J by 3 bases, with 8 bases of the junction left unmatched. The CDR3 nucleotides are TGTGCCAGCAGTCTGTCGACAGGGGCTTACACTGAAGCTTTCTTT. Amino acid sequence: CASSLSTGAYTEAFF.

V usage is TRBV27 and J usage is TRBJ2-5; 7 nucleotides match TRBD2. V was pared by 2 bases and J by 5 bases, with 5 bases of the junction left unmatched. Germline V gene data show CDR1 as MNHEY and CDR2 as SMNVEV (reference sequence). The CDR3 runs 14 residues. CDR3 sequence (DNA): TGTGCCAGCAGTTTAGGGGGGGTGTGGGAGACCCAGTACTTC. Translated, it gives CASSLGGVWETQYF.

This chain connects TRBV5-6 to TRBJ1-2; 8 bases are shared with TRBD1. With 4 bases clipped from V and 8 bases from J, the junction kept 13 bases outside the gene matches. CDR3 length: 15 amino acids. CDR1 and CDR2 (germline): SGHDT, YYEEEE. Here the CDR3 DNA reads TGTGCCAGCAGCATCGGACAGGGAATGTCTCGGGGCTACACCTTC. Encoded protein: CASSIGQGMSRGYTF.

The V gene is TRBV6-4, the J gene TRBJ1-5; D gene uncertain. The germline V gene has CDR1 MRHNA and CDR2 SNTAGT. V lost 4 bases to trimming and J lost 3 bases, with 7 bases between them. This CDR3 is built from 13 residues. The CDR3 loop is CASSVQINQPQHF. The CDR3 DNA reads as TGTGCCAGCAGTGTCCAGATCAATCAGCCCCAGCATTTT.

The chain has TRBV7-8 and TRBJ2-3; 9 positions match TRBD1. Germline V gene lookup returns CDR1 SGHVS and CDR2 FQNEAQ. V shed 4 bases and J 2 bases; nucleotides not matched to a gene: 7. The CDR3 covers 16 residues. CDR3 sequence: CASSYDRGGSTDTQYF. DNA of the CDR3: TGTGCCAGCAGCTACGACAGGGGGGGGTCCACAGATACGCAGTATTTT.

The chain joins TRBV9 to TRBJ2-5, with 9 bases identical to TRBD2. After removal of 0 bases from V and 2 bases from J, the junction contained 2 bases not matched to a gene. From germline, CDR1 is SGDLS and CDR2 YYNGEE. This CDR3 spans 15 amino acids. CDR3 coding DNA: TGTGCCAGCAGCGTAGTGGGACTAGCTCAAGAGACCCAGTACTTC. It translates to CASSVVGLAQETQYF.

This clone came up once. This sequence joins TRBV10-1 and TRBJ1-1; a possible D gene is TRBD1 (5 bases). The germline V gene has CDR1 WNHNN and CDR2 SYGVQD (reference sequence). Trimming shortened V by 9 bases and J by 4 bases, and 18 bases separated the two germline ends. The CDR3 consists of 14 residues. The chain's CDR3 is CASKCPGLCTEAFF. DNA of the CDR3: TGCGCCAGTAAATGTCCAGGGTTATGCACTGAAGCTTTCTTT.

CDR3 bases: TGCGCCAGCAGCGAGGGACAGGGTGCCTACGAGCAGTACTTC. This codes for CASSEGQGAYEQYF. V usage is TRBV5-1 and J usage is TRBJ2-7; 9 bases fit TRBD1. J was trimmed by 2 bases and V by 4 bases; bases with no gene match: 4. The CDR3 is 14 amino acids. CDR1 and CDR2 (germline): SGHRS, YFSETQ.

The gene calls are TRBV19 and TRBJ1-4; a possible D gene is TRBD1 (5 bases). V was shortened by 5 bases and J by 5 bases, with 15 bases between the two germline ends. The CDR3 loop spans 15 amino acids. The germline V gene encodes CDR1 LNHDA and CDR2 SQIVND (reference sequence). CDR3 DNA: TGTGCCAGTAGTTCCTCCCCAGGGTCAAATGAAAAACTGTTTTTT. Translated, it gives CASSSSPGSNEKLFF.

This rearrangement joins TRBV6-1 to TRBJ2-3; 9 positions match TRBD1. Trimming cost V 7 bases and J 4 bases; bases outside gene matches: 6. The CDR3 is 14 amino acids. Germline V gene lookup returns CDR1 MNHNS and CDR2 SASEGT. The CDR3 loop reads CASIWTGEADTQYF. CDR3 nucleotides: TGTGCCAGCATCTGGACAGGGGAGGCAGATACGCAGTATTTT.

This chain joins TRBV9 and TRBJ1-3; possible D gene TRBD1, 6 bases. Trimming stripped 0 bases from V and 2 bases from J, with 9 bases between. The germline CDR1 and CDR2 sequences are SGDLS and YYNGEE. This CDR3 comprises 15 residues. The CDR3, as DNA: TGTGCCAGCAGCGTAGGAGGGGGACCTGGAAACACCATATATTTT. It yields the protein CASSVGGGPGNTIYF.

The V call is TRBV29-1, the J call TRBJ2-7, with TRBD2 matching 7 bases. CDR1 is SQVTM and CDR2 is ANQGSEA in the germline V gene. V dropped 4 bases and J dropped 2; count of bases not matched to a gene: 5. The CDR3 consists of 13 residues. Written as DNA, the CDR3 is TGCAGCGTTGTCGGGGGGAATACCTACGAGCAGTACTTC. Protein: CSVVGGNTYEQYF.

The chain employs TRBV13 and TRBJ2-3; D gene unclear. The CDR3 length is 13 residues. V was pared by 5 bases and J by 0 bases, with 6 bases between. Germline V lookup: CDR1 PRHDT, CDR2 FYEKMQ (reference sequence). In DNA form, the CDR3 reads TGTGCCAGCAGCCCAGATAGCACAGATACGCAGTATTTT. Protein: CASSPDSTDTQYF.

The chain uses TRBV27 and TRBJ1-1, with D possibly TRBD1 on 5 matching bases. Looked up from germline, CDR1 is MNHEY and CDR2 is SMNVEV (reference sequence). This CDR3 spans 13 amino acids. V was shortened by 10 bases and J by 0 bases, with 12 bases between the two germline ends. The CDR3, as DNA: TGTGCCACCCGGGGGGATTTGAACACTGAAGCTTTCTTT. Translation: CATRGDLNTEAFF.